This is a list of T cell receptor beta chains from one sample in a study of blood T cell repertoires in COVID-19. Libraries were prepared by immunoSEQ multiplex PCR; TCRdb keeps only in-frame clonotypes and omits some of them. The table has approximately 130,000 clones, approximately 85% seen once. Material for sequencing was peripheral blood. Source of these receptors: a human donor in a cohort sampled during active COVID-19. Each CDR3 is given with its conserved first and last residue. The order of the fields is J gene, clone size, V gene, D gene, CDR3 protein, CDR3 DNA. A D gene is named only where the DNA matches it firmly. Not every row has a clone size; where given, it reads once, few, many or a size class.

J: TRBJ2-7; size: -; V: TRBV11-2; D: TRBD2; CDR3: CASTGGASYEQYF; DNA: TGTGCCAGCACCGGGGGGGCCTCCTACGAGCAGTACTTC
J: TRBJ2-5; size: once; V: TRBV19; D: TRBD1; CDR3: CASSVQGAKETQYF; DNA: TGTGCCAGTAGTGTGCAGGGGGCAAAGGAGACCCAGTACTTC
J: TRBJ2-3; size: -; V: TRBV27; D: -; CDR3: CASSLSGPQVADTQYF; DNA: TGTGCCAGCAGTTTATCGGGGCCGCAGGTCGCAGATACGCAGTATTTT
J: TRBJ1-2; size: -; V: TRBV5-5; D: TRBD1; CDR3: CASSLEGQGDYGYTF; DNA: TGTGCCAGCAGCTTGGAGGGACAGGGGGACTATGGCTACACCTTC
J: TRBJ2-5; size: -; V: TRBV3-1/TRBV3-2; D: -; CDR3: CASSGVTGGQETQYF; DNA: TGTGCCAGCAGCGGGGTCACCGGGGGCCAAGAGACCCAGTACTTC
J: TRBJ2-1; size: -; V: TRBV18; D: -; CDR3: CASSPGTYPYNEQFF; DNA: TGTGCCAGCTCACCCGGGACTTATCCCTACAATGAGCAGTTCTTC
J: TRBJ1-5; size: -; V: TRBV6-1; D: -; CDR3: CASSEAMGSGAQPQHF; DNA: TGTGCCAGCAGTGAAGCGATGGGATCAGGGGCTCAGCCCCAGCATTTT
J: TRBJ1-2; size: -; V: TRBV13; D: -; CDR3: CASSISLESAYGYTF; DNA: TGTGCCAGCAGCATTTCCCTAGAAAGTGCCTATGGCTACACCTTC
J: TRBJ2-6; size: -; V: TRBV27; D: -; CDR3: CASSFEATSGANVLTF; DNA: TGTGCCAGCAGTTTCGAAGCCACCTCTGGGGCCAACGTCCTGACTTTC
J: TRBJ2-5; size: -; V: TRBV6-1; D: TRBD2; CDR3: CASSVRLAGESWETQYF; DNA: TGTGCCAGCAGTGTCCGACTAGCGGGGGAATCTTGGGAGACCCAGTACTTC
J: TRBJ1-6; size: -; V: TRBV5-6; D: TRBD1; CDR3: CASSSRDRDRSLHF; DNA: TGTGCCAGCAGCTCCCGGGACAGGGATCGGTCCCTCCACTTT
J: TRBJ2-1; size: few; V: TRBV7-2; D: -; CDR3: CASSVRLVDEQFF; DNA: TGTGCCAGCAGCGTCAGACTAGTCGACGAGCAGTTCTTC
J: TRBJ2-7; size: -; V: TRBV12-2; D: -; CDR3: CASRYGHYYEQYF; DNA: TGTGCAAGTCGCTACGGACATTACTACGAGCAGTACTTC